Below are 14 T cell receptor beta chains sequenced from a single sample in a study of spatial heterogeneity in lung cancer. TCRdb reprocessed the 5' RACE reads with MiXCR, giving one entry per CDR3 protein. The sample shows around 87,000 distinct CDR3 sequences, less than 15% of them seen only once. Time point meaning: sample taken at primary tumor resection. Sequencing was performed on PBMCs, taken at surgery. The receptors were gathered from a male donor with early-stage non-small cell lung cancer.

This clonotype was observed at least ten times. This chain links TRBV20-1 with TRBJ2-1, with TRBD2 matching over 9 bases. The CDR3 loop spans 14 amino acids. Germline lookup yields CDR1 DFQATT and CDR2 SNEGSKA (reference sequence). V lost 3 bases, J lost 6 bases, and 6 bases stayed unmatched. This CDR3 is CSASLPSGINEQFF. DNA of the CDR3: TGCAGTGCTAGTTTGCCTAGCGGGATCAATGAGCAGTTCTTC.

This clonotype was counted a few times. The V gene is TRBV7-2, the J gene TRBJ2-1, with no clear D. Germline CDR1 SGHTA, CDR2 FQGNSA. The CDR3 is made up of 13 amino acids. V was shortened by 1 base and J by 12 bases, with 13 bases between the two germline ends. DNA of the CDR3: TGTGCCAGCAGCTTAGAGTACCCGGGTGGGCAGTTCTTC. As protein: CASSLEYPGGQFF. Supplemented by reference TRBV7-2 and TRBJ2-1, the full variable domain reads GAGVSQSPSNKVTEKGKDVELRCDPISGHTALYWYRQSLGQGLEFLIYFQGNSAPDKSGLPSDRFSAERTGGSVSTLTIQRTQQEDSAVYLCASSLEYPGGQFFGPGTRLTVL.

V usage is TRBV7-2 and J usage is TRBJ2-7, with 7 bases matching TRBD1. Trimming cost V 5 bases and J 0 bases; bases outside gene matches: 13. The CDR3 contains 17 residues. Germline CDR1 and CDR2: SGHTA and FQGNSA. The CDR3: CASSPSADRALSYEQYF. The CDR3 DNA reads TGTGCCAGCAGCCCTAGTGCCGACAGGGCCCTCTCCTACGAGCAGTACTTC.

In this sample, this clonotype turned up a few times. This chain connects TRBV7-2 to TRBJ1-3, with 8 bases lining up with TRBD1. J lost 4 bases, V lost 5 bases, and 10 bases had no gene match. Germline V gene sequence: CDR1 SGHTA, CDR2 FQGNSA. This CDR3 is 16 amino acids long. CDR3 residues: CASSPRAGQGGNTIYF. The CDR3 DNA sequence: TGTGCCAGCAGCCCCCGAGCAGGACAGGGAGGAAACACCATATATTTT.

The genes are TRBV5-1 and TRBJ2-3; 11 bases are a match to TRBD2. This CDR3 spans 17 amino acids. CDR1 and CDR2 from the germline V gene are SGHRS and YFSETQ. Trimming took 2 bases from V and 4 from J; bases not matched to a gene: 9. Here the CDR3 DNA reads TGCGCCAGCAGCTTTGGGGCCACTAGCGGGGGTGCAGATACGCAGTATTTT. Its translation is CASSFGATSGGADTQYF.

The chain has TRBV19 and TRBJ2-2, with 9 bases fitting TRBD2. The length of the CDR3 is 15 residues. With V trimmed by 7 bases and J by 6 bases, 9 bases remained unmatched. Germline CDR1 and CDR2: LNHDA and SQIVND (reference sequence). The CDR3 spells CASNAGASGAGELFF. CDR3 DNA: TGTGCCAGTAATGCCGGGGCTAGCGGGGCCGGGGAGCTGTTTTTT. Variable domain in full (rest from reference TRBV19 and TRBJ2-2): DGGITQSPKYLFRKEGQNVTLSCEQNLNHDAMYWYRQDPGQGLRLIYYSQIVNDFQKGDIAEGYSVSREKKESFPLTVTSAQKNPTAFYLCASNAGASGAGELFFGEGSRLTVL.

This clonotype was recorded a few times. This chain uses TRBV27 with TRBJ2-5; weak D call: TRBD1 (6 bases). This CDR3 has 16 residues. Germline assignment: CDR1 MNHEY and CDR2 SMNVEV (reference sequence). Trimming stripped 3 bases from V and 7 bases from J, with 21 bases between. The CDR3 DNA follows: TGTGCCAGCAGTTTGGTAGCAGGGGCGCCGACAGGGACCCAGTACTTC. Translation gives CASSLVAGAPTGTQYF.

This chain uses TRBV11-2 with TRBJ1-6; D ambiguous. V shed 5 bases and J shed 9 bases, with 11 bases lying between them. The CDR3 spans 13 residues. CDR1 SGHAT and CDR2 FQNNGV come from the germline V gene. The CDR3 protein is CASSPEMVSPLHF. Written as DNA, the CDR3 is TGTGCCAGCAGCCCAGAAATGGTTTCACCCCTCCACTTT. The full variable domain, in which reference TRBV11-2 and TRBJ1-6 provide the parts outside the CDR3, is EAGVAQSPRYKIIEKRQSVAFWCNPISGHATLYWYQQILGQGPKLLIQFQNNGVVDDSQLPKDRFSAERLKGVDSTLKIQPAKLEDSAVYLCASSPEMVSPLHFGNGTRLTVT.

V usage is TRBV20-1 and J usage is TRBJ1-2, with D perhaps matching TRBD1 (5 bases). CDR3 length equals 14 residues. Germline V gene sequence: CDR1 DFQATT, CDR2 SNEGSKA (reference sequence). V shed 5 bases and J shed 8 bases, with 21 bases lying between them. The CDR3 reads CSARGPDVLVGYTF. DNA for the CDR3: TGCAGTGCTCGGGGCCCAGATGTCCTTGTGGGCTACACCTTC.

This clonotype was observed many times. The CDR3 nucleotides read TGTGCCAGCAGTTTATCAGGGGGCGGTCAGCCCCAGCATTTT. Encoded protein: CASSLSGGGQPQHF. This rearrangement joins TRBV12-3 or TRBV12-4 to TRBJ1-5; TRBD1 agrees at 8 bases. Germline trimming cut 2 bases from V and 6 bases from J; bases unmatched to any gene: 3. The CDR3 contains 14 residues.

Comments on this clonotype: This may be a read error: a much more frequent sequence differs by one nucleotide. In this CDR3 the conserved last residue, phenylalanine or tryptophan, is missing, so a read error is likely. V usage is TRBV7-2 and J usage is TRBJ1-1, with unresolved D. Germline-derived CDR1 and CDR2 are SGHTA and FQGNSA. Trimming removed 6 bases from V and 4 bases from J, with 9 bases in between. The CDR3 runs 12 residues. Here the CDR3 DNA reads TGTGCCAGCAGTTTACTTTTCACTGAAGCTTTCCTT. Protein product: CASSLLFTEAFL.

This clonotype was counted ten times or more. This chain links TRBV20-1 with TRBJ2-1, with 10 bases identical to TRBD2. Losses at the gene ends were 2 bases for V and 3 bases for J; bases not matched to a gene: 1. CDR3 length equals 14 residues. Germline loops: CDR1 DFQATT, CDR2 SNEGSKA (reference sequence). DNA of the CDR3: TGCAGTGCTAGACTAGCGGGAGACTACAATGAGCAGTTCTTC. It is translated as CSARLAGDYNEQFF.

This clonotype was seen a few times. The gene calls are TRBV29-1 and TRBJ1-1; D gene unclear. This CDR3 comprises 11 residues. Germline assignment: CDR1 SQVTM and CDR2 ANQGSEA. V lost 6 bases and J 5 bases, leaving 10 bases between the germline ends. CDR3 sequence reads: CSVKRTTEAFF. The CDR3 nucleotides read TGCAGCGTCAAGAGGACGACTGAAGCTTTCTTT.

This chain links TRBV7-3 with TRBJ2-1, with 10 bases identical to TRBD1. V lost 5 bases to trimming and J lost 6 bases; unmatched junction nucleotides: 7. The CDR3 is made up of 15 amino acids. Germline CDR1 is SGHTA and CDR2 is FQGTGA. The CDR3: CASSARTGGFNEQFF. The CDR3 DNA reads as TGTGCCAGCAGCGCCAGGACAGGGGGTTTCAATGAGCAGTTCTTC.